A selection of T cell receptor beta chains follows, all from one sample in a study of T cells in Graves' hyperthyroidism and ophthalmopathy. TCRdb reprocessed the multiplex PCR reads via MiXCR and lists one record per CDR3 protein. There are approximately 400,000 distinct CDR3 sequences in the sample; about 16% occur only once, and approximately 32% lies in the top ten. The sample consisted of blood. The origin of the receptors is a woman in her thirties with Graves' hyperthyroidism. Each CDR3 is given with its conserved first and last residue. D genes are given only for firm matches. Clone size, where shown, is once, few, many, or a class for clones that have expanded.

D gene: NA; V gene: TRBV7-8; clone size: many; J gene: TRBJ2-7; CDR3 DNA: TGTGCCAGCAGCTCCACGGAGGGAGCTACCCCGCACTCCTACGAGCAGTACTTC; CDR3 protein: CASSSTEGATPHSYEQYF
D gene: NA; V gene: TRBV4-2; clone size: NA; J gene: TRBJ2-1; CDR3 DNA: TGTGCCAGCAGCCAAGGTCCCCGGAAGGCCTCCTACAATGAGCAGTTCTTC; CDR3 protein: CASSQGPRKASYNEQFF
D gene: NA; V gene: TRBV29-1; clone size: NA; J gene: TRBJ2-1; CDR3 DNA: TGCAGCGTTGTCGGCACAAACTCCTACAATGAGCAGTTCTTC; CDR3 protein: CSVVGTNSYNEQFF
D gene: NA; V gene: TRBV18; clone size: many; J gene: TRBJ1-1; CDR3 DNA: TGTGCCAGCTCACCATGGCAGTTGAACACTGAAGCTTTCTTT; CDR3 protein: CASSPWQLNTEAFF
D gene: NA; V gene: TRBV18; clone size: few; J gene: TRBJ1-5; CDR3 DNA: TGTGCCAGCTCACCACCGCAGGGCGCGGGCAATCAGCCCCAGCATTTT; CDR3 protein: CASSPPQGAGNQPQHF
D gene: NA; V gene: TRBV7-2; clone size: NA; J gene: TRBJ1-6; CDR3 DNA: TGTGCCAGCAGCTCTGCCGGGCCAATTCCCAATTCACCCCTCCACTTT; CDR3 protein: CASSSAGPIPNSPLHF
D gene: NA; V gene: TRBV3-1; clone size: many; J gene: TRBJ2-7; CDR3 DNA: TGTGCCAGCAGCCCGGGGGCGGGGACCGGCTACGAGCAGTACTTC; CDR3 protein: CASSPGAGTGYEQYF
D gene: TRBD1; V gene: TRBV7-9; clone size: many; J gene: TRBJ2-7; CDR3 DNA: TGTGCCAGCAGCCCCTCAGACAGGGGGACCTACGAGCAGTACTTC; CDR3 protein: CASSPSDRGTYEQYF
D gene: NA; V gene: TRBV19; clone size: NA; J gene: TRBJ1-1; CDR3 DNA: TGTGCCAGTAGTATAGATCAGTACAGAGCGAACACTGAAGCTTTCTTT; CDR3 protein: CASSIDQYRANTEAFF
D gene: TRBD2; V gene: TRBV11-2; clone size: few; J gene: TRBJ2-2; CDR3 DNA: TGTGCCAGCAGCTCTTGGACTAGCAGGATGAACACCGGGGAGCTGTTTTTT; CDR3 protein: CASSSWTSRMNTGELFF
D gene: NA; V gene: TRBV5-4; clone size: few; J gene: TRBJ1-3; CDR3 DNA: TGTGCCAGCAGCTCTACCGGATTGGGGGTCTCTGGAAACACCATATATTTT; CDR3 protein: CASSSTGLGVSGNTIYF
D gene: NA; V gene: TRBV2; clone size: many; J gene: TRBJ2-1; CDR3 DNA: TGTGCCAGCAGGACAGAAAGCTCCTACAATGAGCAGTTCTTC; CDR3 protein: CASRTESSYNEQFF
D gene: TRBD1; V gene: TRBV30; clone size: many; J gene: TRBJ1-6; CDR3 DNA: TGTGCCTGGGCCGGGACAGACGTCCCCCTCCACTTT; CDR3 protein: CAWAGTDVPLHF
D gene: NA; V gene: TRBV28; clone size: NA; J gene: TRBJ1-1; CDR3 DNA: TGTGCCAGCAGTGGCGGGACGGTGAACACTGAAGCTTTCTTT; CDR3 protein: CASSGGTVNTEAFF
D gene: NA; V gene: TRBV6-1; clone size: many; J gene: TRBJ1-2; CDR3 DNA: TGTGCCAGCAGCCCCCGGGGTCTCGATGGCTACACCTTC; CDR3 protein: CASSPRGLDGYTF
D gene: TRBD2; V gene: TRBV6-1; clone size: NA; J gene: TRBJ2-5; CDR3 DNA: TGTGCCAGCATCCCCAGTATAGCGGGAGAGACCCAGTACTTC; CDR3 protein: CASIPSIAGETQYF
D gene: NA; V gene: TRBV3-1; clone size: few; J gene: TRBJ1-5; CDR3 DNA: TGTGCCAGCAGCGGAGGGACTTATAGCAATCAGCCCCAGCATTTT; CDR3 protein: CASSGGTYSNQPQHF
D gene: TRBD1; V gene: TRBV3-1; clone size: once; J gene: TRBJ2-1; CDR3 DNA: TGTGCCAGCAGCCAAGGGACAGGGGGCTGGAATGAGCAGTTCTTC; CDR3 protein: CASSQGTGGWNEQFF
D gene: TRBD1; V gene: TRBV6-6; clone size: many; J gene: TRBJ1-5; CDR3 DNA: TGTGCCAGCAGTTATCGACAGGGTAGTCAGCCCCAGCATTTT; CDR3 protein: CASSYRQGSQPQHF
D gene: TRBD1; V gene: TRBV2; clone size: many; J gene: TRBJ2-3; CDR3 DNA: TGTGCCAGCAGTGAAGCGTGGCAGGGGGAGAGAAATACGCAGTATTTT; CDR3 protein: CASSEAWQGERNTQYF
D gene: NA; V gene: TRBV6-1; clone size: many; J gene: TRBJ2-7; CDR3 DNA: TGTGCCAGCAGTGAAAGTATATCCTCCGAGCAGTACTTC; CDR3 protein: CASSESISSEQYF
D gene: NA; V gene: TRBV7-9; clone size: NA; J gene: TRBJ2-7; CDR3 DNA: TGTGCCAGCAGCATAGGGGAAAGCTACGAGCAGTACTTC; CDR3 protein: CASSIGESYEQYF